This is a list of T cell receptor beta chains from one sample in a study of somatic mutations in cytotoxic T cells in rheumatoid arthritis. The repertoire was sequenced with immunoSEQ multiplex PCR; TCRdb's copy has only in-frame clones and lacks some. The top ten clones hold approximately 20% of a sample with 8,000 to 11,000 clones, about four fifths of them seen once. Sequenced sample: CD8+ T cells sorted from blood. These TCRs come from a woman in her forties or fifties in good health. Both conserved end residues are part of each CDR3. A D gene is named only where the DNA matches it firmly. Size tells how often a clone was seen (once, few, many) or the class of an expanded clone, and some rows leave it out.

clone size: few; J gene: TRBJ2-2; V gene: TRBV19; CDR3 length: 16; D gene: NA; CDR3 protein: CASSIGEGVGTGELFF; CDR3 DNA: TGTGCCAGTAGTATAGGAGAGGGCGTAGGCACCGGGGAGCTGTTTTTT
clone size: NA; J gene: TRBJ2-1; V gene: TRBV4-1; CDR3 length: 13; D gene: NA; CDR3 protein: CASSQESRNEQFF; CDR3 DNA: TGCGCCAGCAGCCAAGAATCCAGAAATGAGCAGTTCTTC
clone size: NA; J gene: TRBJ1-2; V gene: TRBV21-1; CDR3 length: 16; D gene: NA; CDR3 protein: CASSKREQGGSNGYTF; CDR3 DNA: TGTGCCAGCAGCAAAAGGGAACAGGGTGGGAGTAATGGCTACACCTTC
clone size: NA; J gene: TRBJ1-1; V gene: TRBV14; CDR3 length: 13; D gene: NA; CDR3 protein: CASSLAAGWEAFF; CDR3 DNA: TGTGCCAGCAGCTTAGCGGCGGGGTGGGAAGCTTTCTTT
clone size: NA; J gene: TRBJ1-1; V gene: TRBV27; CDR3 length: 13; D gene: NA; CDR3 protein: CASSLGGGSEAFF; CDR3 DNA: TGTGCCAGCAGTTTAGGGGGAGGGTCAGAAGCTTTCTTT
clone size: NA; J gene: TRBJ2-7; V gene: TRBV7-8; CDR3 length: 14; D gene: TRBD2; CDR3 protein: CASSPIAGAYEQYF; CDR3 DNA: TGTGCCAGCAGCCCGATTGCGGGAGCCTACGAGCAGTACTTC
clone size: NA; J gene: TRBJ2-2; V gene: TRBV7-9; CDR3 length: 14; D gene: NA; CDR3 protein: CASSPRGNTGELFF; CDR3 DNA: TGTGCCAGCAGCCCCCGGGGGAACACCGGGGAGCTGTTTTTT
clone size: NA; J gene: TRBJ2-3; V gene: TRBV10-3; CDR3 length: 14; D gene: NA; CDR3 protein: CAISESPDRDTQYF; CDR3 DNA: TGTGCCATCAGTGAGTCGCCCGACAGAGATACGCAGTATTTT
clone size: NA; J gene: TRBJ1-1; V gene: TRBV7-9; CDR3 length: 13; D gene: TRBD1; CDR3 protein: CASSWDRATEAFF; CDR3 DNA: TGTGCCAGCAGCTGGGACAGAGCCACTGAAGCTTTCTTT
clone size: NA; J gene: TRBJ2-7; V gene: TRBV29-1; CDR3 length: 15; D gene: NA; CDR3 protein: CSVEGGSGSFYEQYF; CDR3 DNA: TGCAGCGTTGAAGGAGGAAGCGGGTCCTTCTACGAGCAGTACTTC
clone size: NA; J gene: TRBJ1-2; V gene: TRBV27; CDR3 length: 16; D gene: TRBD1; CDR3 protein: CASSLRGRKANYGYTF; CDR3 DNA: TGTGCCAGCAGTTTGAGGGGGCGGAAAGCAAACTATGGCTACACCTTC
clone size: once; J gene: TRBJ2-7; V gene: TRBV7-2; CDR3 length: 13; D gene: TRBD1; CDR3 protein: CASSPDRGHEQYF; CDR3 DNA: TGTGCCAGCAGCCCCGACAGGGGCCACGAGCAGTACTTC
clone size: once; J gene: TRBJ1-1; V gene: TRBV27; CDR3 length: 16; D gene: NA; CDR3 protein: CASIPFQGHLNTEAFF; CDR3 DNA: TGTGCCAGCATACCATTCCAAGGACACCTTAACACTGAAGCTTTCTTT
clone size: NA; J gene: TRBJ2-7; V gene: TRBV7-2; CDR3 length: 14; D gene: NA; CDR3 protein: CASSSRRGTYEQYF; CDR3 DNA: TGTGCCAGCAGCTCCCGGCGGGGCACCTACGAGCAGTACTTC
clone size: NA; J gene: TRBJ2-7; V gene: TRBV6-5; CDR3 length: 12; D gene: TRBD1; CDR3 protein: CASSRTGVEQYF; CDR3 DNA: TGTGCCAGCAGTAGGACAGGGGTCGAGCAGTACTTC
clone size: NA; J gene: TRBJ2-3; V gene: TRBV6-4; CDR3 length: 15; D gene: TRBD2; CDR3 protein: CASSGAGDGTDTQYF; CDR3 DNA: TGTGCCAGCAGTGGAGCGGGAGACGGCACAGATACGCAGTATTTT
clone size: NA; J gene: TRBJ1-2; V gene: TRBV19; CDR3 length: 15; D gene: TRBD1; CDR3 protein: CASSTPTGLDYGYTF; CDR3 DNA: TGTGCCAGTAGTACCCCGACAGGGTTGGACTATGGCTACACCTTC
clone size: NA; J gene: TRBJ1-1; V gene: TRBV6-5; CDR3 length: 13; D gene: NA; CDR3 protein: CASSYSGGTEAFF; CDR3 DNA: TGTGCCAGCAGTTACTCGGGGGGCACTGAAGCTTTCTTT
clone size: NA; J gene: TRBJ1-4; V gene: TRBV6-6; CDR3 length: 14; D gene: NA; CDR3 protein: CASSYREHNEKLLF; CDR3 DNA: TGTGCCAGCAGTTACAGGGAGCATAATGAAAAACTGCTTTTT
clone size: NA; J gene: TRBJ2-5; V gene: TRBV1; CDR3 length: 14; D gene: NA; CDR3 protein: CTSNRQGCGETQYF; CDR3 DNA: TGCACCAGCAACAGACAGGGGTGTGGAGAGACCCAGTACTTC
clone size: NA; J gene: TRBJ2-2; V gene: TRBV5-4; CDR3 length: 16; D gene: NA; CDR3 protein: CASSLVSSIPTGELFF; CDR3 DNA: TGTGCCAGCAGCTTGGTTTCGAGCATCCCCACCGGGGAGCTGTTTTTT
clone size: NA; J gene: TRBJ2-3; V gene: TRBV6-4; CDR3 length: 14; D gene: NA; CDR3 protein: CASSDSRDSDTQYF; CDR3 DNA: TGTGCCAGCAGTGACTCCCGGGATTCAGATACGCAGTATTTT
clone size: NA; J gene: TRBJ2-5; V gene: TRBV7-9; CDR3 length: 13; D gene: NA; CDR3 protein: CASSLSGGETQYF; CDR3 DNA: TGTGCCAGCAGCTTAAGTGGGGGGGAGACCCAGTACTTC
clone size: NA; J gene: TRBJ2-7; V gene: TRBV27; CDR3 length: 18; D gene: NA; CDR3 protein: CASSLGSDFKPSSYEQYF; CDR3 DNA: TGTGCCAGCAGTTTAGGTTCCGACTTCAAACCCAGCTCCTACGAGCAGTACTTC
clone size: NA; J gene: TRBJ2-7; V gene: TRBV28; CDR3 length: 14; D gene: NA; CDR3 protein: CASSLVGSSYEQYF; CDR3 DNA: TGTGCCAGCAGTTTAGTTGGGAGCTCCTACGAGCAGTACTTC
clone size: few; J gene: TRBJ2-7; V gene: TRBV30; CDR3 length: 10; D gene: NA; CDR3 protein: CACDSYEQYF; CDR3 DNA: TGTGCCTGCGACAGCTACGAGCAGTACTTC
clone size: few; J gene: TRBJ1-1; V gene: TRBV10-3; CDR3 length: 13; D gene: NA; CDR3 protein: CAISDISPTEAFF; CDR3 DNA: TGTGCCATCAGTGATATTTCCCCCACTGAAGCTTTCTTT
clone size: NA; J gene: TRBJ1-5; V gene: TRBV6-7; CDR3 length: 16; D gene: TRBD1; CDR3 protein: CASSDGTVDPNQPQHF; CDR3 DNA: TGTGCCAGCAGTGACGGGACAGTCGACCCTAATCAGCCCCAGCATTTT
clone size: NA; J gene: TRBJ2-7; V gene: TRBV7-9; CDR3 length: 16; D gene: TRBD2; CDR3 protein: CASSLLPGTSGDEQYF; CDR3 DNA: TGTGCCAGCAGCCTACTCCCCGGGACTAGCGGGGACGAGCAGTACTTC
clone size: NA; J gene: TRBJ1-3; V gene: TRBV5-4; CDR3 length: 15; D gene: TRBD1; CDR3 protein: CASSLEQGAGNTIYF; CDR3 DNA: TGTGCCAGCAGCTTGGAACAGGGGGCAGGAAACACCATATATTTT
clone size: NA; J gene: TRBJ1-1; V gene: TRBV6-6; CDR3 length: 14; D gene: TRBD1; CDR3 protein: CASSPGTANTEAFF; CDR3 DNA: TGTGCCAGCAGCCCCGGGACAGCGAACACTGAAGCTTTCTTT
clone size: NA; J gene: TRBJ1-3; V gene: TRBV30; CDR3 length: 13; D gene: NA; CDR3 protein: CAWSRGSGNTIYF; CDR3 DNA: TGTGCCTGGAGCAGGGGATCTGGAAACACCATATATTTT
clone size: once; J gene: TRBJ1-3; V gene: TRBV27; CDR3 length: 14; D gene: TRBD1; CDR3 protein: CASSFRGAGNTIYF; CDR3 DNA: TGTGCCAGCAGTTTCAGGGGGGCTGGAAACACCATATATTTT
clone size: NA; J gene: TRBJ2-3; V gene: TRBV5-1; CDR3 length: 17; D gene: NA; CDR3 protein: CASSLGLASSVTDTQYF; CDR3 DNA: TGCGCCAGCAGCTTGGGCCTAGCTTCCTCGGTCACAGATACGCAGTATTTT
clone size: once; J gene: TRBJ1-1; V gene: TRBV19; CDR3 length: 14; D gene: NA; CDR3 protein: CASSIGGSNTEAFF; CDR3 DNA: TGTGCCAGTAGTATCGGGGGTTCGAACACTGAAGCTTTCTTT
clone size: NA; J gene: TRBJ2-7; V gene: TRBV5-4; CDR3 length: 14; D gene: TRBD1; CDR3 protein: CASSWDRGTYEQYF; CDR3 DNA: TGTGCCAGCAGTTGGGACAGGGGCACCTACGAGCAGTACTTC
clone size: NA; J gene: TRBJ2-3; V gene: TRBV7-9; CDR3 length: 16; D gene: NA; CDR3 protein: CASSSSGGRNLNTQYF; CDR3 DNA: TGTGCCAGCAGCTCCTCAGGGGGGAGGAATCTGAATACGCAGTATTTT
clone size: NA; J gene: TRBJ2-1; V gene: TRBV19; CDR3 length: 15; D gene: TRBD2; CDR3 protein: CASSFLLAGYNEQFF; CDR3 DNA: TGTGCCAGTAGTTTCCTCCTAGCGGGGTACAATGAGCAGTTCTTC
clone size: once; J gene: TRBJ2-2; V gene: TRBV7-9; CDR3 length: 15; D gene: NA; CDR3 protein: CASSFPLPNTGELFF; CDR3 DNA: TGTGCCAGCAGCTTTCCCCTACCGAACACCGGGGAGCTGTTTTTT
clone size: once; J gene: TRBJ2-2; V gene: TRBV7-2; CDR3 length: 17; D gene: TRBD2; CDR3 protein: CASIYTRGSGDTGELFF; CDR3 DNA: TGTGCCAGCATCTATACCCGCGGGAGCGGGGACACCGGGGAGCTGTTTTTT
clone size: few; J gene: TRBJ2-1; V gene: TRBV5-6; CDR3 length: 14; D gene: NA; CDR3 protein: CASSQGTSYNEQFF; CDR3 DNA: TGTGCCAGCAGCCAGGGCACCTCCTACAATGAGCAGTTCTTC
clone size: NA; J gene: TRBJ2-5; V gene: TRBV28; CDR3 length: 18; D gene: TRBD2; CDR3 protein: CASSPGTSGRSGQETQYF; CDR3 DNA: TGTGCCAGCAGTCCCGGGACTAGCGGGAGATCGGGGCAAGAGACCCAGTACTTC